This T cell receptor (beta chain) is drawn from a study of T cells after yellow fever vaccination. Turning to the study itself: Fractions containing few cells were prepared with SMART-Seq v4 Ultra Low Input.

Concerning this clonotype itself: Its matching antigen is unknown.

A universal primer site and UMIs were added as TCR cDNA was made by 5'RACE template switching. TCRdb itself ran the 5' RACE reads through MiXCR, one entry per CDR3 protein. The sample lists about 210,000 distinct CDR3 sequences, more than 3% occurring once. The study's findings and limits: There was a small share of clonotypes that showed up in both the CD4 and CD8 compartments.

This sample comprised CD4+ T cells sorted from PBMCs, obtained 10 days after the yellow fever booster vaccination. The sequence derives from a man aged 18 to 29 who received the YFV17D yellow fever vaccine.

CDR3 loop: CATHHTTGTGGTPEAFF. Here the CDR3 DNA reads TGTGCCACCCACCATACGACCGGGACAGGGGGAACGCCTGAAGCTTTCTTT. This sequence joins TRBV12-3 or TRBV12-4 and TRBJ1-1; TRBD1 matches at 11 bases. Unmatched junction bases numbered 19, after V lost 10 bases and J lost 6 bases. The CDR3 is made up of 17 amino acids.